This is a list of T cell receptor beta chains from one sample in a study of cytomegalovirus exposure and HLA in healthy donors. Clones were read by immunoSEQ multiplex PCR, and TCRdb kept only the in-frame ones, dropping some. The profile shows about 120,000 clones, approximately 78% of them singletons. Specimen: PBMCs. These TCRs come from a man aged 35-49 years in good health and CMV-seronegative. The CDR3 runs from the conserved cysteine through the conserved F or W. Fields, in order: V gene, clone size, J gene, D gene, CDR3 protein, CDR3 DNA. D genes are given only for firm matches. Not all rows give a size; the values are once, few, many and, for expanded clones, a class.

V gene: TRBV9
clone size: NA
J gene: TRBJ1-2
D gene: NA
CDR3 protein: CASSGVYGYTF
CDR3 DNA: TGTGCCAGCAGCGGCGTCTATGGCTACACCTTC

V gene: TRBV7-9
clone size: few
J gene: TRBJ1-2
D gene: NA
CDR3 protein: CASNRGGGYGYTF
CDR3 DNA: TGTGCCAGCAATCGGGGGGGTGGCTATGGCTACACCTTC

V gene: TRBV2
clone size: NA
J gene: TRBJ1-1
D gene: TRBD1
CDR3 protein: CASSLDRNEAFF
CDR3 DNA: TGTGCCAGCAGTTTGGACAGGAATGAAGCTTTCTTT

V gene: TRBV21-1
clone size: NA
J gene: TRBJ1-5
D gene: NA
CDR3 protein: CASSKGPPGGTTSNQPQHF
CDR3 DNA: TGTGCCAGCAGCAAAGGGCCTCCGGGGGGCACAACTAGCAATCAGCCCCAGCATTTT

V gene: TRBV27
clone size: NA
J gene: TRBJ1-1
D gene: TRBD1
CDR3 protein: CASTRTGGSTEAFF
CDR3 DNA: TGTGCCAGCACTAGGACAGGGGGCTCTACTGAAGCTTTCTTT

V gene: TRBV7-9
clone size: few
J gene: TRBJ2-2
D gene: TRBD1
CDR3 protein: CASSSSGGVHTGELFF
CDR3 DNA: TGTGCCAGCAGCTCCTCAGGGGGCGTGCACACCGGGGAGCTGTTTTTT

V gene: TRBV15
clone size: NA
J gene: TRBJ2-5
D gene: TRBD1
CDR3 protein: CATSGRTGEGETQYF
CDR3 DNA: TGTGCCACCAGCGGAAGGACAGGGGAAGGAGAGACCCAGTACTTC

V gene: TRBV5-6
clone size: medium-sized
J gene: TRBJ2-7
D gene: TRBD2
CDR3 protein: CASSPIQLAGGGRKEQYF
CDR3 DNA: TGTGCCAGCAGCCCGATCCAACTAGCGGGAGGCGGTCGGAAAGAGCAGTACTTC

V gene: TRBV7-8
clone size: few
J gene: TRBJ1-5
D gene: TRBD1
CDR3 protein: CASSSDRGNQPQHF
CDR3 DNA: TGTGCCAGCAGCTCCGACAGGGGCAATCAGCCCCAGCATTTT

V gene: TRBV27
clone size: NA
J gene: TRBJ1-2
D gene: NA
CDR3 protein: CASSLSGSVVGYTF
CDR3 DNA: TGTGCCAGCAGTTTATCCGGGTCCGTGGTAGGCTACACCTTC

V gene: TRBV7-8
clone size: NA
J gene: TRBJ2-7
D gene: TRBD2
CDR3 protein: CASSLGVLAGGSEQYF
CDR3 DNA: TGTGCCAGCAGCTTAGGAGTTCTAGCGGGAGGGAGCGAGCAGTACTTC

V gene: TRBV25-1
clone size: NA
J gene: TRBJ1-1
D gene: NA
CDR3 protein: CASTQGFMNTEAFF
CDR3 DNA: TGTGCCAGCACCCAGGGGTTCATGAACACTGAAGCTTTCTTT

V gene: TRBV10-3
clone size: NA
J gene: TRBJ1-5
D gene: NA
CDR3 protein: CAISDLTVQPQHF
CDR3 DNA: TGTGCCATCAGTGATTTAACTGTTCAGCCCCAGCATTTT

V gene: TRBV27
clone size: NA
J gene: TRBJ1-2
D gene: NA
CDR3 protein: CASSLSNNNYGYTF
CDR3 DNA: TGTGCCAGCAGTTTATCGAACAATAACTATGGCTACACCTTC

V gene: TRBV10-3
clone size: few
J gene: TRBJ1-5
D gene: TRBD1
CDR3 protein: CAISAGQGAGQPQHF
CDR3 DNA: TGTGCCATCAGTGCCGGACAGGGGGCTGGTCAGCCCCAGCATTTT

V gene: TRBV2
clone size: NA
J gene: TRBJ2-2
D gene: NA
CDR3 protein: CASRSPNTGELFF
CDR3 DNA: TGTGCCAGCAGAAGCCCGAACACCGGGGAGCTGTTTTTT

V gene: TRBV18
clone size: NA
J gene: TRBJ2-1
D gene: NA
CDR3 protein: CASSPPGAYNEQFF
CDR3 DNA: TGTGCCAGCTCACCACCTGGAGCGTACAATGAGCAGTTCTTC

V gene: TRBV4-1
clone size: NA
J gene: TRBJ2-3
D gene: NA
CDR3 protein: CASSQEAQDTQYF
CDR3 DNA: TGCGCCAGCAGCCAAGAGGCCCAAGATACGCAGTATTTT

V gene: TRBV6-5
clone size: NA
J gene: TRBJ1-2
D gene: NA
CDR3 protein: CASRGAWDTGYTF
CDR3 DNA: TGTGCCAGCAGGGGAGCCTGGGACACGGGCTACACCTTC

V gene: TRBV6-5
clone size: NA
J gene: TRBJ2-4
D gene: NA
CDR3 protein: CASSIPGGPGQYF
CDR3 DNA: TGTGCCAGCAGTATCCCGGGGGGCCCCGGTCAGTACTTC

V gene: TRBV18
clone size: NA
J gene: TRBJ1-3
D gene: TRBD1
CDR3 protein: CASSLDRVSGNTIYF
CDR3 DNA: TGTGCCAGCTCACTCGACAGGGTCTCTGGAAACACCATATATTTT

V gene: TRBV6-5
clone size: NA
J gene: TRBJ2-5
D gene: NA
CDR3 protein: CASSYSRGQETQYF
CDR3 DNA: TGTGCCAGCAGTTACAGCAGGGGCCAAGAGACCCAGTACTTC

V gene: TRBV7-2
clone size: NA
J gene: TRBJ2-5
D gene: TRBD2
CDR3 protein: CASSPRSGSGGETQYF
CDR3 DNA: TGTGCCAGCAGCCCCCGTAGCGGGAGCGGTGGAGAGACCCAGTACTTC

V gene: TRBV7-2
clone size: NA
J gene: TRBJ1-2
D gene: NA
CDR3 protein: CATDRQIVYGYTF
CDR3 DNA: TGTGCCACCGACCGACAGATAGTCTATGGCTACACCTTC

V gene: TRBV28
clone size: NA
J gene: TRBJ1-2
D gene: TRBD1
CDR3 protein: CASSSRQGVHYYGYTF
CDR3 DNA: TGTGCCAGCAGTTCCAGACAGGGGGTGCACTACTATGGCTACACCTTC

V gene: TRBV9
clone size: NA
J gene: TRBJ1-1
D gene: NA
CDR3 protein: CASSRRPRTEAFF
CDR3 DNA: TGTGCCAGCAGCAGGAGGCCGCGGACTGAAGCTTTCTTT

V gene: TRBV6-5
clone size: NA
J gene: TRBJ2-7
D gene: TRBD1
CDR3 protein: CASSKTGTGLYEQYF
CDR3 DNA: TGTGCCAGCAGTAAGACCGGGACAGGCTTATACGAGCAGTACTTC

V gene: TRBV5-4
clone size: NA
J gene: TRBJ1-1
D gene: NA
CDR3 protein: CASSTGLRDTEAFF
CDR3 DNA: TGTGCCAGCAGCACAGGTCTACGAGACACTGAAGCTTTCTTT

V gene: TRBV28
clone size: NA
J gene: TRBJ1-5
D gene: NA
CDR3 protein: CASSSNNQPQHF
CDR3 DNA: TGTGCCAGCAGTTCCAATAATCAGCCCCAGCATTTT

V gene: TRBV5-4
clone size: NA
J gene: TRBJ1-5
D gene: NA
CDR3 protein: CASTSAGSNQPQHF
CDR3 DNA: TGTGCCAGCACCTCAGCGGGGAGCAATCAGCCCCAGCATTTT

V gene: TRBV9
clone size: NA
J gene: TRBJ2-1
D gene: TRBD2
CDR3 protein: CASSVASSGGDSYNEQFF
CDR3 DNA: TGTGCCAGCAGCGTAGCTTCGAGCGGGGGAGACTCCTACAATGAGCAGTTCTTC

V gene: TRBV18
clone size: few
J gene: TRBJ2-5
D gene: NA
CDR3 protein: CASSPGPQGTTQETQYF
CDR3 DNA: TGTGCCAGCTCACCCGGACCCCAGGGGACCACCCAAGAGACCCAGTACTTC

V gene: TRBV7-2
clone size: NA
J gene: TRBJ2-5
D gene: NA
CDR3 protein: CASSLERQVQETQYF
CDR3 DNA: TGTGCCAGCAGCTTAGAGAGACAGGTTCAAGAGACCCAGTACTTC

V gene: TRBV29-1
clone size: NA
J gene: TRBJ2-7
D gene: TRBD1
CDR3 protein: CSAEGQGLYEQYF
CDR3 DNA: TGCAGCGCCGAGGGACAGGGATTATACGAGCAGTACTTC

V gene: TRBV28
clone size: few
J gene: TRBJ1-2
D gene: NA
CDR3 protein: CASTESGVYHGYTF
CDR3 DNA: TGTGCCAGCACCGAATCCGGAGTCTACCATGGCTACACCTTC

V gene: TRBV4-1
clone size: NA
J gene: TRBJ2-3
D gene: NA
CDR3 protein: CASSQDPGDTQYF
CDR3 DNA: TGCGCCAGCAGCCAAGATCCGGGAGATACGCAGTATTTT

V gene: TRBV5-1
clone size: once
J gene: TRBJ1-1
D gene: NA
CDR3 protein: CASSAGVNTEAFF
CDR3 DNA: TGCGCCAGCAGTGCAGGGGTCAACACTGAAGCTTTCTTT

V gene: TRBV4-2
clone size: NA
J gene: TRBJ2-3
D gene: NA
CDR3 protein: CASSQVGGSTDTQYF
CDR3 DNA: TGTGCCAGCAGCCAAGTCGGGGGAAGCACAGATACGCAGTATTTT

V gene: TRBV29-1
clone size: NA
J gene: TRBJ2-2
D gene: NA
CDR3 protein: CSAPGGPSGELFF
CDR3 DNA: TGCAGCGCTCCCGGGGGACCCTCCGGGGAGCTGTTTTTT

V gene: TRBV30
clone size: few
J gene: TRBJ1-5
D gene: NA
CDR3 protein: CAWMSGTGGNQPQHF
CDR3 DNA: TGTGCCTGGATGTCAGGGACGGGGGGCAATCAGCCCCAGCATTTT

V gene: TRBV2
clone size: NA
J gene: TRBJ2-2
D gene: NA
CDR3 protein: CASSKVNTGELFF
CDR3 DNA: TGTGCCAGCAGTAAAGTAAACACCGGGGAGCTGTTTTTT

V gene: TRBV19
clone size: NA
J gene: TRBJ1-5
D gene: TRBD1
CDR3 protein: CASLRGVAGPQHF
CDR3 DNA: TGTGCCAGCCTCAGGGGGGTCGCAGGGCCCCAGCATTTT

V gene: TRBV4-3
clone size: few
J gene: TRBJ2-6
D gene: TRBD2
CDR3 protein: CASSLGRVGLGASGANVLTF
CDR3 DNA: TGCGCCAGCAGCCTCGGAAGGGTCGGACTAGGAGCGTCTGGGGCCAACGTCCTGACTTTC

V gene: TRBV5-1
clone size: few
J gene: TRBJ1-1
D gene: TRBD1
CDR3 protein: CASSTGQGMNTEAFF
CDR3 DNA: TGCGCCAGCAGCACTGGACAGGGGATGAACACTGAAGCTTTCTTT

V gene: TRBV7-6
clone size: NA
J gene: TRBJ2-3
D gene: TRBD1
CDR3 protein: CASSPTTGTGINTQYF
CDR3 DNA: TGTGCCAGCAGCCCGACCACCGGGACAGGGATAAATACGCAGTATTTT

V gene: TRBV11-2
clone size: NA
J gene: TRBJ1-1
D gene: NA
CDR3 protein: CASRSPQTGRTNTEAFF
CDR3 DNA: TGTGCCAGCAGGTCACCACAGACAGGTCGAACGAACACTGAAGCTTTCTTT

V gene: TRBV2
clone size: NA
J gene: TRBJ1-2
D gene: TRBD1
CDR3 protein: CASSEQGAYGYTF
CDR3 DNA: TGTGCCAGCAGTGAACAGGGGGCTTATGGCTACACCTTC

V gene: TRBV9
clone size: NA
J gene: TRBJ1-2
D gene: NA
CDR3 protein: CASSVGQGNGYTF
CDR3 DNA: TGTGCCAGCAGCGTAGGGCAGGGTAATGGCTACACCTTC

V gene: TRBV6-6
clone size: NA
J gene: TRBJ1-5
D gene: TRBD1
CDR3 protein: CASSRTGNQPQHF
CDR3 DNA: TGTGCCAGCAGTCGGACAGGGAATCAGCCCCAGCATTTT

V gene: TRBV5-4
clone size: few
J gene: TRBJ2-7
D gene: TRBD1
CDR3 protein: CASSPGGTGTVRFHEQYF
CDR3 DNA: TGTGCCAGCAGCCCAGGAGGTACAGGGACAGTAAGGTTCCACGAGCAGTACTTC

V gene: TRBV13
clone size: NA
J gene: TRBJ2-7
D gene: TRBD2
CDR3 protein: CASSVRLAGGSYEQYF
CDR3 DNA: TGTGCCAGCAGCGTAAGACTAGCGGGAGGCTCCTACGAGCAGTACTTC

V gene: TRBV25-1
clone size: NA
J gene: TRBJ2-6
D gene: TRBD2
CDR3 protein: CASSPQAGGSSGANVLTF
CDR3 DNA: TGTGCCAGCAGTCCCCAAGCGGGGGGAAGCTCTGGGGCCAACGTCCTGACTTTC

V gene: TRBV7-2
clone size: few
J gene: TRBJ2-3
D gene: NA
CDR3 protein: CASSLSPGRGEADTQYF
CDR3 DNA: TGTGCCAGCAGCTTATCGCCGGGGCGGGGTGAGGCAGATACGCAGTATTTT

V gene: TRBV7-9
clone size: NA
J gene: TRBJ2-5
D gene: TRBD1
CDR3 protein: CASSSDREEETQYF
CDR3 DNA: TGTGCCAGCAGCTCCGACAGGGAAGAAGAGACCCAGTACTTC

V gene: TRBV2
clone size: NA
J gene: TRBJ2-3
D gene: NA
CDR3 protein: CASSIRGTDTQYF
CDR3 DNA: TGTGCCAGCAGTATTCGCGGCACAGATACGCAGTATTTT